This passage covers 9 T cell receptor beta chains from one sample sequenced in a study of blood T cell repertoires in COVID-19. Measured with immunoSEQ multiplex PCR; TCRdb has only the in-frame clones, and not every one. This sample has 280,000 or so clones, with 85% found just once. The material sequenced was peripheral blood. These receptors came from a human donor in a cohort sampled during active COVID-19.

The genes are TRBV28 and TRBJ1-2; D remains ambiguous. Trimming stripped 7 bases from V and 4 bases from J, with 7 bases between. The germline V gene encodes CDR1 MDHEN and CDR2 SYDVKM. The CDR3 runs 11 residues. CDR3: CASTNFYGYTF. The CDR3 nucleotides are TGTGCCAGCACAAACTTCTATGGCTACACCTTC.

This chain's CDR3 is CASAGQANTEAFF. The CDR3 DNA is TGTGCCAGCGCTGGACAGGCAAACACTGAAGCTTTCTTT. J is TRBJ1-1 and V is TRBV25-1; 7 positions match TRBD1. The CDR3 runs to 13 residues. From germline, CDR1 is MGHDK and CDR2 SYGVNS. V shed 8 bases, J shed 2 bases, and the junction held 5 bases outside the gene matches.

The chain employs TRBV27 and TRBJ2-2; D gene ambiguous. Germline assignment: CDR1 MNHEY and CDR2 SMNVEV (reference sequence). Trimming removed 2 bases at V and 1 base at J, with 5 bases between. This CDR3 has 14 amino acids. CDR3 residues: CASSLVRNTGELFF. The CDR3 region has the DNA TGTGCCAGCAGTTTAGTGAGGAACACCGGGGAGCTGTTTTTT.

On this clone: Other DNA sequences from this sample encode an identical CDR3 as well. V usage is TRBV4-3 and J usage is TRBJ2-1; 7 nucleotides align to TRBD2. The V and J ends lost 0 bases and 6 bases, in that order; junction bases with no gene match: 5. The CDR3 spans 15 residues. Germline V gene sequence: CDR1 LGHNA, CDR2 YSLEER. CDR3 DNA sequence: TGCGCCAGCAGCCAAGAACTAGCGCGTGTCAATGAGCAGTTCTTC. This translates into CASSQELARVNEQFF.

The chain couples TRBV19 to TRBJ1-1; 7 bases fit TRBD1. J was trimmed by 11 bases and V by 10 bases; bases with no gene match: 25. The CDR3 extends over 16 amino acids. Germline CDR1 is LNHDA and CDR2 is SQIVND (reference sequence). This chain's CDR3 is CATIDRDGGYVAGAFF. Here the CDR3 DNA reads TGTGCCACTATCGACAGGGATGGAGGATATGTGGCGGGGGCTTTCTTT.

The chain couples TRBV19 to TRBJ1-5; D is undetermined. Trimming took off 6 bases at V and 0 bases at J, with 12 bases between the two ends. The CDR3 totals 15 residues. The germline V gene encodes CDR1 LNHDA and CDR2 SQIVND (reference sequence). In DNA form, the CDR3 reads TGTGCCAGTAGCCCGGAGGATTATAGCAATCAGCCCCAGCATTTT. Translating gives CASSPEDYSNQPQHF.

The V call is TRBV14, the J call TRBJ2-3; D is perhaps TRBD1 (5 bases). V was clipped by 1 base and J by 1 base, with 18 bases between them. Germline V lookup: CDR1 SGHDN, CDR2 FVKESK. The CDR3 length is 18 residues. CDR3 sequence (DNA): TGTGCCAGCAGCCAAGTTCAGGGTGGTAGTCCCCGCACAGATACGCAGTATTTT. Residues: CASSQVQGGSPRTDTQYF.

Only one count was recorded for this clone. V is TRBV7-6 and J is TRBJ1-1; 7 bases match TRBD1. J was trimmed by 8 bases and V by 1 base; bases with no gene match: 10. This CDR3 has 15 residues. CDR1 and CDR2 from the germline V gene are SGHVS and FNYEAQ. The CDR3 nucleotides read TGTGCCAGCAGCTTAGGGGCAGGGGGTTTTTTGGAAGCTTTCTTT. Translated: CASSLGAGGFLEAFF.

The rearrangement links TRBV4-1 to TRBJ2-1; 7 bases are a match to TRBD2. V was pared by 1 base and J by 0 bases, with 6 bases of the junction left unmatched. CDR1 MGHRA and CDR2 YSYEKL come from the germline V gene. The CDR3 has 17 amino acids. In DNA, the CDR3 is TGCGCCAGCAGCCAAGCCTCAGTAGCGGGCTCCTACAATGAGCAGTTCTTC. Its translation: CASSQASVAGSYNEQFF.